This T cell receptor beta chain was captured in a study of blood T cell repertoires in COVID-19. On the study more broadly: COVID-19 samples from acute and convalescent phases originated in the United States, Italy and Spain.

The CDR3 is 15 residues long. Germline lookup yields CDR1 MNHNY and CDR2 SVGAGI (reference sequence). Between the trimmed V and J ends, which lost 8 bases and 4 bases, there was a span of 18 bases. As handled by the study authors: Amplification of reference gene primers was used by the study to estimate nucleated cell counts. Some clones are missing from TCRdb's copy, which holds only in-frame ones; the method was immunoSEQ multiplex PCR. V and J calls and clone size are as listed in that table; D and trimming were resolved from the DNA. The sample has 62,000 or so clones, approximately 90% seen once.

The sequence derives from a man aged 50-59 years with acute or convalescent COVID-19. Material: peripheral blood. The rearrangement joins TRBV6-6 to TRBJ1-5; D is perhaps TRBD1 (5 bases). The CDR3 region has the DNA TGTGCCAGCGCTGGGGGGACGGGGAAGAATCAGCCCCAGCATTTT. It yields the protein CASAGGTGKNQPQHF.